These 12 T cell receptor beta chains originate from one sample sequenced in a study of blood T cell repertoires in COVID-19. Repertoires were generated with immunoSEQ multiplex PCR, while TCRdb's copy carries only in-frame clones and drops some. The profile shows approximately 58,000 clones, 70% to 90% of them singletons. The specimen sequenced was peripheral blood. These receptors all come from a middle-aged man with active COVID-19.

The J gene is TRBJ2-5, the V gene TRBV4-1; 8 bases align to TRBD2. This CDR3 has 17 amino acids. Looked up from germline, CDR1 is MGHRA and CDR2 is YSYEKL. The V and J ends lost 4 bases and 5 bases, in that order; junction bases with no gene match: 15. The CDR3 here is CASSPMNEAGDRETQYF. For the CDR3, the DNA is TGCGCCAGCAGCCCAATGAACGAAGCGGGAGACAGGGAGACCCAGTACTTC.

This clone was counted between two and nine times. The DNA for the CDR3 is TGTGCCAGCAGACCGGGACAGTTGGAGACCCAGTACTTC. It encodes CASRPGQLETQYF. The chain has TRBV12-3 or TRBV12-4 and TRBJ2-5, with 7 bases identical to TRBD1. This CDR3 is built from 13 residues. Trimming cost V 6 bases and J 5 bases; bases outside gene matches: 6.

The J gene is TRBJ2-1, the V gene TRBV5-1; maybe TRBD1 (6 bases). V was shortened by 0 bases and J by 7 bases, with 14 bases between the two germline ends. Germline loops: CDR1 SGHRS, CDR2 YFSETQ. This CDR3 spans 15 amino acids. The CDR3 DNA reads as TGCGCCAGCAGCTTGGGACAGGCCTGGGCAAATGAGCAGTTCTTC. This sequence encodes CASSLGQAWANEQFF.

This clone was picked up a small number of times. The V and J genes are TRBV27 and TRBJ1-4; 7 bases align to TRBD1. The germline gives CDR1 MNHEY, CDR2 SMNVEV (reference sequence). There are 16 residues in the CDR3. Losses at the gene ends were 2 bases for V and 4 bases for J; bases not matched to a gene: 7. CDR3 bases: TGTGCCAGCAGTTTACTATCCGGGACAGATAATGAAAAACTGTTTTTT. This gives the protein CASSLLSGTDNEKLFF.

The gene calls are TRBV9 and TRBJ2-1, with D maybe TRBD2 (6 bases). The V end lost 0 bases, the J end lost 9 bases, and 16 bases lay between the germline ends. The CDR3 sequence is 15 residues long. Germline lookup yields CDR1 SGDLS and CDR2 YYNGEE. This chain's CDR3 is CASSVALALAGEQFF. CDR3 DNA: TGTGCCAGCAGCGTAGCCCTAGCGCTTGCGGGTGAGCAGTTCTTC.

The chain employs TRBV2 and TRBJ1-5; 7 nucleotides match TRBD1. The V gene's germline CDR1 is SNHLY and CDR2 FYNNEI. CDR3 size: 15 residues. J gave up 4 bases and V 2 bases, and 5 bases lay outside the gene matches. CDR3 protein: CASSEYRGGNQPQHF. The CDR3 region has the DNA TGTGCCAGCAGTGAATACAGGGGTGGGAATCAGCCCCAGCATTTT. Variable domain in full (rest from reference TRBV2 and TRBJ1-5): EPEVTQTPSHQVTQMGQEVILRCVPISNHLYFYWYRQILGQKVEFLVSFYNNEISEKSEIFDDQFSVERPDGSNFTLKIRSTKLEDSAMYFCASSEYRGGNQPQHFGDGTRLSIL.

The rearrangement joins TRBV9 to TRBJ2-3; 13 positions agree with TRBD2. Germline CDR1 reads SGDLS; CDR2 reads YYNGEE. The CDR3 loop spans 16 amino acids. With 4 bases clipped from V and 2 bases from J, the junction kept 4 bases outside the gene matches. CDR3 residues: CASSSGLAGNTDTQYF. The CDR3 DNA is TGTGCCAGCAGCTCGGGACTAGCGGGAAACACAGATACGCAGTATTTT.

The rearrangement joins TRBV3-1 (or the pseudogene TRBV3-2) to TRBJ2-1; D is unresolved. V dropped 1 base and J dropped 3 bases, with 7 bases sitting between them. Germline CDR1 LGHDT, CDR2 YNNKEL (reference sequence). The CDR3 has 14 residues. CDR3 amino acids: CASSQVALYNEQFF. Here the CDR3 DNA reads TGTGCCAGCAGCCAAGTAGCCCTCTACAATGAGCAGTTCTTC.

The chain joins TRBV12-3 or TRBV12-4 to TRBJ2-7; D is unresolved. Trimming pared 3 bases from V and 3 bases from J, leaving 9 bases between. This CDR3 region has 13 residues. CDR3 nucleotides: TGTGCCAGCAGTTTGGCCCGAGGCTACGAGCAGTACTTC. Encoded protein: CASSLARGYEQYF.

This chain joins TRBV12-3 or TRBV12-4 and TRBJ1-1; D remains unclear. The length of the CDR3 is 13 residues. Deletions cut 6 bases from V and 7 bases from J, with 15 bases between. CDR3 in amino acids: CASSTPRTIEAFF. Written as DNA, the CDR3 is TGTGCCAGCAGCACCCCCCGGACTATTGAAGCTTTCTTT.

The count of this clone is one. The rearrangement joins TRBV7-9 to TRBJ2-5, with TRBD1 matching over 9 bases. Germline V lookup: CDR1 SEHNR, CDR2 FQNEAQ (reference sequence). CDR3 length equals 14 residues. V dropped 4 bases and J dropped 4; count of bases not matched to a gene: 4. CDR3 DNA: TGTGCCAGCAGCTGGACAGGGGCCGTAGAGACCCAGTACTTC. Protein product: CASSWTGAVETQYF. The variable domain in full, completed from reference TRBV7-9 and TRBJ2-5, reads DTGVSQNPRHKITKRGQNVTFRCDPISEHNRLYWYRQTLGQGPEFLTYFQNEAQLEKSRLLSDRFSAERPKGSFSTLEIQRTEQGDSAMYLCASSWTGAVETQYFGPGTRLLVL.

The V gene is TRBV30, the J gene TRBJ1-3; 7 nucleotides align to TRBD1. Germline values: CDR1 GTSNPN, CDR2 SVGIG (reference sequence). CDR3 length equals 14 residues. The ends lost 4 bases at V and 0 bases at J; junction bases unmatched: 3. The CDR3 DNA follows: TGTGCCTGGACCCAGGGGGTCTCTGGAAACACCATATATTTT. As protein: CAWTQGVSGNTIYF.